The 25 T cell receptor beta chains in this list originate from one sample, sequenced in a study of blood T cells in healthy people across ages. A second PCR, run for 7 to 11 cycles, used a sample-barcoded 5' primer plus a J-beta primer mix. TCRdb recomputed calls from the 5' RACE reads with MiXCR, one row per CDR3 protein. Of 1,500,000 or so distinct CDR3 sequences in the sample, roughly 43% are singletons; the top ten hold more than 4%. Sequencing was carried out using blood. The receptors here all came from a woman younger than 35 in good health.

Remarks on this clonotype: An end of the junction does not agree with germline; a read error may underlie this. The chain is built from TRBV14 and TRBJ2-3; the D gene is possibly TRBD2 (6 bases). Germline loops: CDR1 SGHDN, CDR2 FVKESK. This CDR3 region has 15 residues. The DNA of the CDR3 is TGTGCCAGCAGCCGACGGGACTTTCGCACAGATGCGCAGTATTTT. It specifies CASSRRDFRTDAQYF.

The chain combines TRBV7-2 with TRBJ1-3, with D possibly matching TRBD1 (6 bases). V dropped 1 base and J dropped 0 bases, with 10 bases sitting between them. The CDR3 loop spans 16 amino acids. From germline, CDR1 is SGHTA and CDR2 FQGNSA. The CDR3 here is CASSLGGRGSGNTIYF. The CDR3 nucleotides are TGTGCCAGCAGCTTAGGAGGCAGGGGCTCTGGAAACACCATATATTTT.

This chain joins TRBV28 and TRBJ1-4; a possible D gene is TRBD1 (6 bases). V lost 4 bases and J lost 8, with 23 bases in between. This CDR3 has 17 amino acids. Germline CDR1 and CDR2: MDHEN and SYDVKM. CDR3 nucleotides: TGTGCCAGCAGTTCCCTCACCGAGACAGGCGGGGGCGAAAAACTGTTTTTT. Translation gives CASSSLTETGGGEKLFF.

For this clonotype: The junction does not match germline at one end; this may be a read error. The CDR3 DNA is TGTGTCAGCACCTCCTCCCCTCTGGATACGCAGTATTTT. Translating gives CVSTSSPLDTQYF. V and J are TRBV7-2 and TRBJ2-3; no clear D. CDR1 SGHTA and CDR2 FQGNSA come from the germline V gene. This CDR3 has 13 amino acids.

The chain carries TRBV7-2 and TRBJ1-2; D not resolved. With 3 bases removed from V and 5 bases from J, the gap between germline ends came to 10 bases. CDR1 and CDR2 (germline): SGHTA, FQGNSA. This CDR3 spans 13 amino acids. CDR3 amino acids: CASSFDLLYGYTF. The CDR3 DNA is TGTGCCAGCAGCTTCGACCTATTATATGGCTACACCTTC.

The chain joins TRBV5-1 to TRBJ2-4; 7 bases line up with TRBD1. The end of the DNA aligns better with TRBJ2-5, so the J call may be wrong. Germline V lookup: CDR1 SGHRS, CDR2 YFSETQ. This CDR3 has 15 amino acids. The DNA for the CDR3 is TGCGCCAGCAGCTTGGTTGGGACAGCCGTTGAGACCCAGTACTTC. Translating it yields CASSLVGTAVETQYF.

The chain employs TRBV5-1 and TRBJ1-2; 7 bases map to TRBD1. The CDR3 is 13 residues long. Germline V gene lookup returns CDR1 SGHRS and CDR2 YFSETQ. The J segment lost 7 bases and the V segment lost 3 bases, leaving 6 bases of the junction unmatched. CDR3: CASSSGQAFGYTF. The CDR3 bases are TGCGCCAGCAGCTCCGGACAGGCGTTTGGCTACACCTTC.

This clonotype has a single count. A much larger clone lies one base from this, so it may be a read error. The rearrangement links TRBV28 to TRBJ2-5; no clear D gene. Germline-derived CDR1 and CDR2 are MDHEN and SYDVKM. This CDR3 region has 13 residues. The V end lost 5 bases, the J end lost 3 bases, and 10 bases lay between the germline ends. CDR3 protein: CASSVPEEETQYF. CDR3 sequence (DNA): TGTGCCAGCAGTGTACCAGAGGAAGAGACCCAGTACTTC.

V gene TRBV15 combines with J gene TRBJ1-4, with TRBD1 identical over 8 bases. V dropped 3 bases and J dropped 8; count of bases not matched to a gene: 5. Germline V lookup: CDR1 LNHNV, CDR2 YYDKDF (reference sequence). The CDR3 loop spans 14 amino acids. DNA for the CDR3: TGTGCCACCAGCAGGGACAGGGTGGAAGAAAAACTGTTTTTT. This codes for CATSRDRVEEKLFF.

The chain couples TRBV7-9 to TRBJ2-7, with 8 bases lining up with TRBD2. The CDR3 sequence is 15 residues long. Trimming at V came to 5 bases and at J to 3 bases, leaving 9 bases not matched to a gene. Germline CDR1 reads SEHNR; CDR2 reads FQNEAQ (reference sequence). CDR3 bases: TGTGCCAGCAGCAGTTCAAGCGGGAGTGACTACGAGCAGTACTTC. Residues: CASSSSSGSDYEQYF.

The chain combines TRBV5-1 with TRBJ2-7; possible D gene TRBD2, 5 bases. The CDR3 sequence is 15 residues long. V lost 3 bases, J lost 6 bases, and 19 bases lay in between. The germline V gene has CDR1 SGHRS and CDR2 YFSETQ. The CDR3 DNA reads as TGCGCCAGCAGCTGGGGAGCGCGTCTCCTAGCCGAGCAGTACTTC. It specifies CASSWGARLLAEQYF.

This clonotype has at least ten counts. CDR3 sequence (DNA): TGCAGTGCTAGCAGGGTTATGAACACAGATACGCAGTATTTT. Its translation: CSASRVMNTDTQYF. The chain joins TRBV20-1 to TRBJ2-3; the D gene is possibly TRBD1 (5 bases). V was clipped by 3 bases and J by 2 bases, with 12 bases between them. Germline V gene data show CDR1 as DFQATT and CDR2 as SNEGSKA (reference sequence). The length of the CDR3 is 14 residues.

This clonotype was found a few times. V gene TRBV20-1 combines with J gene TRBJ2-7, with 8 bases aligning to TRBD1. This CDR3 is 15 amino acids long. Germline CDR1 and CDR2: DFQATT and SNEGSKA (reference sequence). Trimming took 1 base from V and 5 from J; bases not matched to a gene: 10. The CDR3 DNA sequence: TGCAGTGCTAGAGCTCCCAGGGGGCCGGGTGACGAGCAGTACTTC. Translating gives CSARAPRGPGDEQYF.

This clonotype was counted between two and nine times. The chain employs TRBV3-1 and TRBJ2-7, with D maybe TRBD1 (6 bases). The J call is doubtful: the DNA matches TRBJ2-5 better. The CDR3 consists of 15 residues. Germline V CDR1 and CDR2: LGHDT, YNNKEL (reference sequence). The CDR3: CASSQGTGMRETQYF. The DNA for the CDR3 is TGTGCCAGCAGCCAAGGTACAGGGATGCGAGAGACCCAGTACTTC.

V usage is TRBV12-3 or TRBV12-4 and J usage is TRBJ2-5; TRBD1 aligns across 7 bases. V dropped 6 bases and J dropped 11; count of bases not matched to a gene: 18. The CDR3 totals 15 residues. The CDR3 sequence is CASSTDRILYNEQYF. CDR3 coding DNA: TGTGCCAGCAGCACGGACAGGATCCTTTACAATGAGCAGTACTTC.

V usage is TRBV5-1 and J usage is TRBJ2-5; 7 nucleotides match TRBD2. Germline CDR1 is SGHRS and CDR2 is YFSETQ. The V and J ends lost 0 bases and 11 bases, in that order; junction bases with no gene match: 19. The CDR3 loop spans 17 amino acids. CDR3 nucleotide sequence: TGCGCCAGCAGCTTGGCCGGTCAGCGACTAGCCCGGCGAGAGCAGTACTTC. Translating gives CASSLAGQRLARREQYF.

Regarding this clonotype: A read error may account for a junction end that differs from germline. The chain employs TRBV6-2 or TRBV6-3 and TRBJ2-1; D not certain. The V gene's germline CDR1 is MNHEY and CDR2 SVGEGT. This CDR3 has 13 residues. The CDR3 DNA sequence: TGTGCCAGCAGTGACTCGAACGGCGATGAGCAGTTCTTC. Translated, it gives CASSDSNGDEQFF.

This clonotype was seen only a few times. The chain has TRBV7-2 and TRBJ1-2; D gene ambiguous. The CDR3 contains 14 residues. The ends were cut back, 2 bases at V and 8 bases at J, with 15 bases in the middle. Germline-derived CDR1 and CDR2 are SGHTA and FQGNSA. The CDR3 DNA sequence: TGTGCCAGCAGCTTAATGGACCGGAGAGTAGGCTACACCTTC. As protein: CASSLMDRRVGYTF.

V is TRBV7-9 and J is TRBJ1-5; TRBD1 agrees at 7 bases. There are 15 residues in the CDR3. CDR1 is SEHNR and CDR2 is FQNEAQ in the germline V gene (reference sequence). With 3 bases clipped from V and 1 base from J, the junction kept 3 bases outside the gene matches. The CDR3 bases are TGTGCCAGCAGCTTGGAGGGGGCGAGCAATCAGCCCCAGCATTTT. Protein product: CASSLEGASNQPQHF.

The sample holds a few counts of this clonotype. J is TRBJ2-5 and V is TRBV2; 8 nucleotides match TRBD2. The ends lost 7 bases at V and 3 bases at J; junction bases unmatched: 4. Looked up from germline, CDR1 is SNHLY and CDR2 is FYNNEI. This CDR3 is built from 13 residues. The CDR3: CASTGTREETQYF. The CDR3 DNA reads as TGTGCCAGCACCGGGACTAGGGAAGAGACCCAGTACTTC.

This clonotype was counted many times. CDR3 region: CASSLRGTQYF. The CDR3 DNA reads as TGTGCCAGCAGTTTGCGCGGGACCCAGTACTTC. The rearrangement joins TRBV12-3 or TRBV12-4 to TRBJ2-5; D not resolved. Trimming stripped 3 bases from V and 7 bases from J, with 6 bases between. This CDR3 comprises 11 residues.

V and J are TRBV6-2 or TRBV6-3 and TRBJ2-1; 11 bases align to TRBD2. With 8 bases clipped from V and 0 bases from J, the junction kept 6 bases outside the gene matches. The germline V gene encodes CDR1 MNHEY and CDR2 SVGEGT. CDR3 length equals 16 residues. The CDR3 reads CASETSGTFSYNEQFF. As DNA, the CDR3 is TGTGCCAGCGAGACTAGCGGGACCTTCTCCTACAATGAGCAGTTCTTC.

This clonotype appeared a few times. The J gene is TRBJ2-1, the V gene TRBV5-1; the match to TRBD1 covers 7 bases. The V gene end was trimmed by 2 bases and the J gene end by 12 bases; junction bases not matched to a gene: 8. CDR1 and CDR2 (germline): SGHRS, YFSETQ. CDR3 length equals 13 residues. In DNA, the CDR3 is TGCGCCAGCAGCTTCAGGGGGTTGAGGGGGCAGTTCTTC. This codes for CASSFRGLRGQFF.

A few counts support this clonotype. The rearrangement links TRBV7-2 to TRBJ1-2; D uncertain. CDR3 length: 15 amino acids. V lost 5 bases to trimming and J lost 6 bases, with 19 bases between them. Germline CDR1 is SGHTA and CDR2 is FQGNSA. The CDR3 sequence: CASSPGKIIGHGYTF. DNA for the CDR3: TGTGCCAGCAGCCCCGGGAAAATAATTGGGCATGGCTACACCTTC. Full variable domain (remainder filled in from reference TRBV7-2 and TRBJ1-2): GAGVSQSPSNKVTEKGKDVELRCDPISGHTALYWYRQSLGQGLEFLIYFQGNSAPDKSGLPSDRFSAERTGGSVSTLTIQRTQQEDSAVYLCASSPGKIIGHGYTFGSGTRLTVV.

This clonotype was counted between two and nine times. The rearrangement joins TRBV4-3 to TRBJ2-5, with D perhaps TRBD1 or TRBD2 (5 bases each). The tail of the sequence fits TRBJ2-7 better, so the J call may be wrong. The germline V gene encodes CDR1 LGHNA and CDR2 YSLEER. This CDR3 region has 14 residues. CDR3 nucleotide sequence: TGCGCCAGCAGCCACCAACTGGGACGATACGAGCAGTACTTC. This encodes CASSHQLGRYEQYF.